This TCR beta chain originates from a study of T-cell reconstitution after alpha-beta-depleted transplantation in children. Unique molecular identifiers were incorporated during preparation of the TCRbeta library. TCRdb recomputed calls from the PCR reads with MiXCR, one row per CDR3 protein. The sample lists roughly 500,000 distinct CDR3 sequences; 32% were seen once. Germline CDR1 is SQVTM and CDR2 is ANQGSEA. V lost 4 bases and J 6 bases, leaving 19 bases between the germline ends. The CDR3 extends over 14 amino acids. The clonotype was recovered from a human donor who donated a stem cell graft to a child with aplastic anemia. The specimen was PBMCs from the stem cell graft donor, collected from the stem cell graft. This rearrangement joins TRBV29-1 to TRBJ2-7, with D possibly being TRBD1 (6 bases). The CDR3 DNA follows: TGCAGCGTTGGGGGTAAGGGCAGGGGAATCGAGCAGTACTTC. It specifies CSVGGKGRGIEQYF.